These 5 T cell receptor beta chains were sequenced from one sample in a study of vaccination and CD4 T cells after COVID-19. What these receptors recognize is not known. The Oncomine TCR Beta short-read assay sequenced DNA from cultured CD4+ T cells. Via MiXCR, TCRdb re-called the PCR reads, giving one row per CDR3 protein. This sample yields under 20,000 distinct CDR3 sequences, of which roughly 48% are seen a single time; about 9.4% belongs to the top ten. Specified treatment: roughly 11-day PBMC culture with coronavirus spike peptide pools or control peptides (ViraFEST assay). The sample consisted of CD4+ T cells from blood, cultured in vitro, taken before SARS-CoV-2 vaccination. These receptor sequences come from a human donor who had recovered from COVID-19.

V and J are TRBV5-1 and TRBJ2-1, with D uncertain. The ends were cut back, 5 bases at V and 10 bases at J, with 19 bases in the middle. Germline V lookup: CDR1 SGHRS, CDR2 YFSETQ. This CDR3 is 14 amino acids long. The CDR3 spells CASRPTNYLGEQFF. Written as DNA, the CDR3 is TGCGCCAGCAGACCCACAAACTATTTAGGCGAGCAGTTCTTC. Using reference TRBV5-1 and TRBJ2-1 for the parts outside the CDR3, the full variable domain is KAGVTQTPRYLIKTRGQQVTLSCSPISGHRSVSWYQQTPGQGLQFLFEYFSETQRNKGNFPGRFSGRQFSNSRSEMNVSTLELGDSALYLCASRPTNYLGEQFFGPGTRLTVL.

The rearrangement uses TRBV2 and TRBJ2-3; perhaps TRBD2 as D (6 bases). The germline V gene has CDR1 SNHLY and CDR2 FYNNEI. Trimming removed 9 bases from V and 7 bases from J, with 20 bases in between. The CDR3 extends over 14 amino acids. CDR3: CASLQSGPLNTQYF. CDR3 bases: TGTGCCAGTCTTCAAAGCGGGCCTCTCAATACGCAGTATTTT.

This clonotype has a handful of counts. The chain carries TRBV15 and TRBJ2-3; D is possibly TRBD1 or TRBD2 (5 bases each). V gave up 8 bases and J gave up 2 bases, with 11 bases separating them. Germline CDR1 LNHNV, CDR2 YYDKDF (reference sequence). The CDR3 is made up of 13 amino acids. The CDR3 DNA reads TGTGCCACCGGGGCTAGCTTCACAGATACGCAGTATTTT. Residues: CATGASFTDTQYF.

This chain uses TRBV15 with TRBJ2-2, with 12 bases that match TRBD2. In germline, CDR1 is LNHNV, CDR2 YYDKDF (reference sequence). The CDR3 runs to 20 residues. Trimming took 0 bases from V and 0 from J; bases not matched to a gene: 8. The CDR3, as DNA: TGTGCCACCAGCAGAGATGAGGGACTAGCGGGTGGGACGAACACCGGGGAGCTGTTTTTT. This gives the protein CATSRDEGLAGGTNTGELFF.

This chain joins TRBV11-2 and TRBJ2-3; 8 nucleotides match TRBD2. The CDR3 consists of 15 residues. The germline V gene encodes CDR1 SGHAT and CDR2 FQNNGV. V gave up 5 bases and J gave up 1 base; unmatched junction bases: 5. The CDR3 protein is CASSRLAGRTDTQYF. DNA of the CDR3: TGTGCCAGCAGCCGTCTAGCGGGCCGCACAGATACGCAGTATTTT.